This T cell receptor (beta chain) was identified during a study of T cell repertoires in cytomegalovirus infection. Study-wide results and caveats: Public TCR beta family frequency separated CMV-and-HLA carriers, including in an independent cohort.

TCRdb processed the reads anew with MiXCR; each CDR3 protein has one entry. The data hold about 330,000 distinct CDR3 sequences, with nearly 35% observed a single time. As regards this clonotype: Its target is unknown.

The CDR3 covers 16 residues. After removal of 7 bases from V and 7 bases from J, the junction contained 10 bases not matched to a gene. Germline CDR1 is KGHSH and CDR2 is LQKENI. The sequences come from cultured PBMCs, collected from culture after CMV antigen stimulation. The source is a human donor in good health (CMV status not recorded). Some clones in this sample may be carry-over from other donors' samples. V gene TRBV18 combines with J gene TRBJ2-1; 13 bases are a match to TRBD2. The CDR3 DNA sequence: TGTGCCAGCTTAGTGAAAGAGACTAGCGGGGGGAATGAGCAGTTCTTC. Translated: CASLVKETSGGNEQFF.